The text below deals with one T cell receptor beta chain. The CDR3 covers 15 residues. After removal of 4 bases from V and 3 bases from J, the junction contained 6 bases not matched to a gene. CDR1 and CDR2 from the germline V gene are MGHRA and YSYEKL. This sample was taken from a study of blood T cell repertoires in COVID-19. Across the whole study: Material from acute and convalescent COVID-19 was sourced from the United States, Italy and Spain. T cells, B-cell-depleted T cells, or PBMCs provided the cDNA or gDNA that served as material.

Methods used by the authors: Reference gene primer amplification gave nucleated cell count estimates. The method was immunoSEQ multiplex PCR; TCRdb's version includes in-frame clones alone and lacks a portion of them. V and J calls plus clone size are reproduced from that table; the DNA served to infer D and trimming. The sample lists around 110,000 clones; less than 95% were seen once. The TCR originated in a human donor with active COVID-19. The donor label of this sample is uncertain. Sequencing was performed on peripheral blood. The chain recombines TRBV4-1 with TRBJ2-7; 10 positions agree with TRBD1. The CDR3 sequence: CASSRGTGADYEQYF. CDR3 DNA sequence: TGCGCCAGCAGCCGAGGGACAGGGGCGGACTACGAGCAGTACTTC.